This T cell receptor beta chain was documented in a study of graft-versus-host responses after intestinal transplantation. About this clone itself: Its antigen is as yet unknown.

V shed 3 bases and J shed 1 base, with 15 bases lying between them. This CDR3 is built from 16 residues. Germline values: CDR1 MNHEY, CDR2 SVGAGI. Libraries were prepared by immunoSEQ multiplex PCR; TCRdb keeps only in-frame clonotypes and omits some of them. The sample carries around 76,000 clones, approximately 93% recorded once. This clonotype originated in a human donor who received an intestinal transplant. The rearrangement joins TRBV6-5 to TRBJ1-1; TRBD1 is a possible D gene (5 bases). This material consisted of unstimulated CD8+ T cells sorted from spleen or lymph node cells, taken before intestinal transplant. The CDR3 sequence: CASSYLRGGTNTEAFF. CDR3 nucleotides: TGTGCCAGCAGTTATCTTCGGGGGGGGACGAACACTGAAGCTTTCTTT.